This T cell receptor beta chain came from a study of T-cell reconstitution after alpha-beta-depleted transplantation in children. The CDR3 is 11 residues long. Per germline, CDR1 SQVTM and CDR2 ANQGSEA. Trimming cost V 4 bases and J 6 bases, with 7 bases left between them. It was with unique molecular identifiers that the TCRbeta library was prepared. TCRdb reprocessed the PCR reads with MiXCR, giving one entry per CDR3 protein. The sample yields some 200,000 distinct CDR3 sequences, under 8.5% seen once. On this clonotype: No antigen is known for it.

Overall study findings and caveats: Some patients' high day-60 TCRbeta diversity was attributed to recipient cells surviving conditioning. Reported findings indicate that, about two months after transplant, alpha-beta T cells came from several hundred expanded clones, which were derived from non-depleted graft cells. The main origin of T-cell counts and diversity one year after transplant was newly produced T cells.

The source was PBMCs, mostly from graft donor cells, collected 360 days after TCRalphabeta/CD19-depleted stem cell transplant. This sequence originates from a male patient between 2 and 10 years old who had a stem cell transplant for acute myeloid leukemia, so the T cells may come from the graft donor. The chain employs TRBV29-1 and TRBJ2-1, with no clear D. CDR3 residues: CSVVRPNEQFF. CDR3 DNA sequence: TGCAGCGTTGTGAGGCCCAATGAGCAGTTCTTC.